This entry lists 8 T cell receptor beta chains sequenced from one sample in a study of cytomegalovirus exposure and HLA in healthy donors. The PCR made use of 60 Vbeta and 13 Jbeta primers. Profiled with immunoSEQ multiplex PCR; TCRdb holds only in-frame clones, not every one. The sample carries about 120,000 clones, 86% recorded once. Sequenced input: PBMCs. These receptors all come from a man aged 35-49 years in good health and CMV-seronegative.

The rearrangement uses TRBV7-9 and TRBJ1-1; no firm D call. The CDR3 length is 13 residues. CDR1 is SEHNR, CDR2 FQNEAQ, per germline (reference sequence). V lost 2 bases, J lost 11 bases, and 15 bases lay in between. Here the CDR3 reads CASSLIQISGAFF. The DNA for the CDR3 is TGTGCCAGCAGCTTAATACAGATATCTGGCGCTTTCTTT.

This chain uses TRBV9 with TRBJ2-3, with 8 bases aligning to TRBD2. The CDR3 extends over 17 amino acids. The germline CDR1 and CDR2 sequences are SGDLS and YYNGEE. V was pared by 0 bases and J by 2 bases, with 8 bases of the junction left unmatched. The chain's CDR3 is CASSVGPLAGYTDTQYF. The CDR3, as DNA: TGTGCCAGCAGCGTAGGGCCCCTAGCGGGTTACACAGATACGCAGTATTTT.

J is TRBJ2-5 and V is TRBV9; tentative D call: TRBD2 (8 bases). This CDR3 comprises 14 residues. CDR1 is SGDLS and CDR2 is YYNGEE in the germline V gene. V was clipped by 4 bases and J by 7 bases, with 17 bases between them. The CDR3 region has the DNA TGTGCCAGCAGCCGCGACAGGGCGGGAGGGACCCAGTACTTC. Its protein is CASSRDRAGGTQYF.

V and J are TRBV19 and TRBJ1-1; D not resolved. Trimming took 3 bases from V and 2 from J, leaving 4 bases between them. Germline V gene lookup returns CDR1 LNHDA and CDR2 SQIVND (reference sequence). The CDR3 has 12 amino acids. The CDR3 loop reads CASSIRNTEAFF. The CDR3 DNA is TGTGCCAGTAGTATTCGTAACACTGAAGCTTTCTTT.

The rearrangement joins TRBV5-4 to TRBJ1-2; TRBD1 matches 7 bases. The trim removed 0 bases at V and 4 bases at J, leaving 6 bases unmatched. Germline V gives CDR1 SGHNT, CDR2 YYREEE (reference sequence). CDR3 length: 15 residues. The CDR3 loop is CASSLASQGGYGYTF. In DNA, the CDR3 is TGTGCCAGCAGCTTGGCCAGTCAGGGGGGCTATGGCTACACCTTC.

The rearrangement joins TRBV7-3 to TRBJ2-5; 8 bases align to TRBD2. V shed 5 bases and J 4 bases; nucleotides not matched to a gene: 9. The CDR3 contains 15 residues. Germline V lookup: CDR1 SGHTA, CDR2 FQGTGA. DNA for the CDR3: TGTGCCAGCAGCCAAACCGGGGGGGCCAGAGAGACCCAGTACTTC. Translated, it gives CASSQTGGARETQYF.

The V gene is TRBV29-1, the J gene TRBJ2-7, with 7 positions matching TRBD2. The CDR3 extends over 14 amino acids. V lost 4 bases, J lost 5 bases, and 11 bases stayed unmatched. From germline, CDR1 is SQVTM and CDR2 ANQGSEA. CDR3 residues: CSVGAPGGSHEQYF. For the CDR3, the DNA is TGCAGCGTTGGCGCTCCGGGAGGTTCCCACGAGCAGTACTTC.

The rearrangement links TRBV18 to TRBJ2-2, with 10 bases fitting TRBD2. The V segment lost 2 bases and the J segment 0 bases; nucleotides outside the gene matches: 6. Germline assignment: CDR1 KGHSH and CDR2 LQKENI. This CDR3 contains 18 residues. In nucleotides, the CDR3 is TGTGCCAGCTCACCAAACCTAGCGGGGGACACGAACACCGGGGAGCTGTTTTTT. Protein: CASSPNLAGDTNTGELFF. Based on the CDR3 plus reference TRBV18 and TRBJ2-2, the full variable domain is NAGVMQNPRHLVRRRGQEARLRCSPMKGHSHVYWYRQLPEEGLKFMVYLQKENIIDESGMPKERFSAEFPKEGPSILRIQQVVRGDSAAYFCASSPNLAGDTNTGELFFGEGSRLTVL.